This TCR beta chain was obtained from a study of blood T cell repertoires in COVID-19. Sequenced by immunoSEQ multiplex PCR; TCRdb stores in-frame clones only, minus some. The sample consists of about 49,000 clones, around 81% of them appearing once. The junction had 6 bases not matched to a gene; V was cut back by 0 bases and J by 8 bases. Per germline, CDR1 SGDLS and CDR2 YYNGEE. The CDR3 spans 15 residues. The rearrangement uses TRBV9 and TRBJ2-1, with 9 bases aligning to TRBD2. Sequenced material: peripheral blood. The TCR originated in a woman older than 75 with COVID-19, enrolled during active disease. This CDR3 reads CASSVGLAGTHEQFF. In DNA, the CDR3 is TGTGCCAGCAGCGTAGGCCTAGCGGGAACCCATGAGCAGTTCTTC.